This T cell receptor (beta chain) was identified during a study of blood T cell repertoires in COVID-19. Germline V gene data show CDR1 as SGDLS and CDR2 as YYNGEE. Trimming cost V 3 bases and J 0 bases, with 14 bases left between them. The CDR3 length is 16 residues. Assay: immunoSEQ multiplex PCR; the TCRdb copy retains only in-frame clones and omits some. This table has hundreds of thousands of clones, 80% to 85% appearing once. The chain recombines TRBV9 with TRBJ2-3; TRBD2 might be the D (6 bases). The TCR was taken from a man aged 40-55 years who had been exposed to COVID-19. Sequencing input: PBMCs or T cells enriched from blood (not recorded which). The CDR3 loop reads CASSAGLFTSTDTQYF. DNA of the CDR3: TGTGCCAGCAGCGCAGGACTATTCACTAGCACAGATACGCAGTATTTT.